This is a list of T cell receptor beta chains from one sample in a study of blood T cells in healthy people across ages. TCRdb reanalysed the 5' RACE reads using MiXCR and keeps one entry per CDR3 protein. The data hold around 1,700,000 distinct CDR3 sequences, with 28% observed a single time. The sample comprised blood. The receptors originated from a woman in her twenties or thirties in good health. Both conserved end residues are part of each CDR3. The order of the fields is J gene, D gene, V gene, clone size, CDR3 DNA, CDR3 protein. The D gene is left open where the match is weak. Clone size is not always given. Where it is, it says once, few, many or a class for expanded clones.

J gene: TRBJ2-1; D gene: TRBD1; V gene: TRBV4-1; clone size: .; CDR3 DNA: TGCGCCAGCAGCCAAGTGTTACGGGACAGGGGGAGGAATGAGCAGTTCTTC; CDR3 protein: CASSQVLRDRGRNEQFF
J gene: TRBJ1-6; D gene: .; V gene: TRBV21-1; clone size: .; CDR3 DNA: TGTGCCAGCAGCAAAGCCGCGAGACCCCTCCACTTT; CDR3 protein: CASSKAARPLHF
J gene: TRBJ1-6; D gene: TRBD1; V gene: TRBV5-1; clone size: many; CDR3 DNA: TGCGCCAGCAGCTTGGTCGCAGGGGGCAATTCACCCCTCCACTTT; CDR3 protein: CASSLVAGGNSPLHF
J gene: TRBJ2-3; D gene: .; V gene: TRBV3-1; clone size: few; CDR3 DNA: TGTGCCAGCAGCCGAACCAAGGGACCTGGGGGCACAGATACGCAGTATTTT; CDR3 protein: CASSRTKGPGGTDTQYF
J gene: TRBJ1-1; D gene: TRBD1; V gene: TRBV2; clone size: .; CDR3 DNA: TGTGCCAGCAGGATGGACAGGTTTGGCACTGAAGCTTTCTTT; CDR3 protein: CASRMDRFGTEAFF
J gene: TRBJ2-1; D gene: .; V gene: TRBV5-4; clone size: .; CDR3 DNA: TGTGCCAGCAGCCGTATCGACCGTCTGGGAGATGAGCAGTTCTTC; CDR3 protein: CASSRIDRLGDEQFF
J gene: TRBJ2-3; D gene: TRBD1; V gene: TRBV20-1; clone size: .; CDR3 DNA: TGCAGTGCCCAGGACAGGGGAAGCACAGATACGCAGTATTTT; CDR3 protein: CSAQDRGSTDTQYF
J gene: TRBJ1-1; D gene: .; V gene: TRBV7-3; clone size: .; CDR3 DNA: TGTGCCAGCAGTTCCACGAAGAACACTGAAGCTTTCTTT; CDR3 protein: CASSSTKNTEAFF
J gene: TRBJ2-3; D gene: .; V gene: TRBV9; clone size: many; CDR3 DNA: TGTGCCAGCAGCGTCGGGACTCTAGGAGGAGATACGCAGTATTTT; CDR3 protein: CASSVGTLGGDTQYF
J gene: TRBJ2-7; D gene: .; V gene: TRBV7-2; clone size: .; CDR3 DNA: TGTGCCAGCAGCCCCGTAAAAGTCCCCTCCTACGAGCAGTACTTC; CDR3 protein: CASSPVKVPSYEQYF
J gene: TRBJ2-5; D gene: TRBD1; V gene: TRBV5-6; clone size: .; CDR3 DNA: TGTGCCAGCAGCTTGGCAGGACAGGTAGGAGATGAGCAGTACTTC; CDR3 protein: CASSLAGQVGDEQYF
J gene: TRBJ2-6; D gene: .; V gene: TRBV5-1; clone size: few; CDR3 DNA: TGCGCCAGCAGCTTGGGGTTAGGCGAGGGGTCCGCATCTGGGGCCAACGTCCTGACTTTC; CDR3 protein: CASSLGLGEGSASGANVLTF
J gene: TRBJ2-1; D gene: TRBD2; V gene: TRBV20-1; clone size: few; CDR3 DNA: TGCAGTGCTAGAGGGCAGAGGACTAGCGGGGGAAATGAGCAGTTCTTC; CDR3 protein: CSARGQRTSGGNEQFF
J gene: TRBJ2-5; D gene: TRBD1; V gene: TRBV6-1; clone size: .; CDR3 DNA: TGTGCCAGCAGTGTCTATTTGACAGGGTCGGAGACCCAGTACTTC; CDR3 protein: CASSVYLTGSETQYF
J gene: TRBJ2-7; D gene: .; V gene: TRBV29-1; clone size: .; CDR3 DNA: TGCAGTGCAAAAGACAACTCCTACGAGCAGTACTTC; CDR3 protein: CSAKDNSYEQYF
J gene: TRBJ2-7; D gene: TRBD2; V gene: TRBV10-3; clone size: .; CDR3 DNA: TGTGCCCTTTGGGGGGGGTCCACCTACGAGCAGTACTTC; CDR3 protein: CALWGGSTYEQYF
J gene: TRBJ2-4; D gene: .; V gene: TRBV20-1; clone size: .; CDR3 DNA: TGCAGTGCTAGAGATCCCCAGGGGGGGAACGCCAAAAACATTCAGTACTTC; CDR3 protein: CSARDPQGGNAKNIQYF
J gene: TRBJ2-7; D gene: TRBD1; V gene: TRBV5-1; clone size: many; CDR3 DNA: TGCGCCAGCAGCTTGGACCTGGGGACAGCTCCCTACGAGCAGTACTTC; CDR3 protein: CASSLDLGTAPYEQYF
J gene: TRBJ2-7; D gene: TRBD2; V gene: TRBV28; clone size: many; CDR3 DNA: TGTGCCAGCAGTTCGACGGTGCAGGGAGCGGGACTGTTCCCCTACGAGCAGTACTTC; CDR3 protein: CASSSTVQGAGLFPYEQYF
J gene: TRBJ2-4; D gene: .; V gene: TRBV7-8; clone size: .; CDR3 DNA: TGTGCCAGCAGCTTAGAGGACAGCCAAAACATTCAGTACTTC; CDR3 protein: CASSLEDSQNIQYF
J gene: TRBJ1-2; D gene: .; V gene: TRBV9; clone size: .; CDR3 DNA: TGTGCCAGCAGCGGCCCGGTAGAGGGCTACACCTTC; CDR3 protein: CASSGPVEGYTF
J gene: TRBJ2-5; D gene: .; V gene: TRBV6-5; clone size: .; CDR3 DNA: TGTGCCAGCAGGTACTCTGGGACTGGAAGGGAGACCCAGTACTTC; CDR3 protein: CASRYSGTGRETQYF
J gene: TRBJ2-7; D gene: .; V gene: TRBV7-2; clone size: few; CDR3 DNA: TGTGCCAGCAGCGCCCCCGCTCTTAGCGAGCAGTACTTC; CDR3 protein: CASSAPALSEQYF
J gene: TRBJ2-7; D gene: .; V gene: TRBV7-6; clone size: .; CDR3 DNA: TGTGCCAGCAGCCCGAGTACCGGGATCTACGAGCAGTACTTC; CDR3 protein: CASSPSTGIYEQYF
J gene: TRBJ2-3; D gene: .; V gene: TRBV20-1; clone size: few; CDR3 DNA: TGCAGTGCCCTGGTGGGGGTAGCGCAGTATTTT; CDR3 protein: CSALVGVAQYF
J gene: TRBJ1-6; D gene: .; V gene: TRBV6-4; clone size: .; CDR3 DNA: TGTGCCAGCAGCGACGGGTATAATTCACCCCTCCACTTT; CDR3 protein: CASSDGYNSPLHF
J gene: TRBJ2-5; D gene: TRBD2; V gene: TRBV10-3; clone size: .; CDR3 DNA: TGTGCCATCAGTGCCGGGACTAGCATTTCGGGGGAGACCCAGTACTTC; CDR3 protein: CAISAGTSISGETQYF
J gene: TRBJ1-1; D gene: .; V gene: TRBV6-5; clone size: .; CDR3 DNA: TGTACCAGCAGTTACAACAAGAACACTGAAGCTTTCTTT; CDR3 protein: CTSSYNKNTEAFF
J gene: TRBJ2-7; D gene: TRBD1; V gene: TRBV20-1; clone size: .; CDR3 DNA: TGCAGTGCCGAAGGGACAGTTTACAATGAGCAGTACTTC; CDR3 protein: CSAEGTVYNEQYF
J gene: TRBJ2-5; D gene: TRBD1; V gene: TRBV28; clone size: once; CDR3 DNA: TGTGCCAGCAGTTCGGACAGGGGAATTGGAGAGACCCAGTACTTC; CDR3 protein: CASSSDRGIGETQYF
J gene: TRBJ2-6; D gene: .; V gene: TRBV30; clone size: .; CDR3 DNA: TGTGCCTGGAGTCGGGGTCAGAGCTCTGGGGCCAACGTCCTGACTTTC; CDR3 protein: CAWSRGQSSGANVLTF
J gene: TRBJ1-1; D gene: .; V gene: TRBV29-1; clone size: .; CDR3 DNA: TGCAGCGGGGGACATGACACTGAAGCTTTCTTT; CDR3 protein: CSGGHDTEAFF
J gene: TRBJ2-1; D gene: .; V gene: TRBV5-1; clone size: .; CDR3 DNA: TGCGCCAGCAGGGATCTTAGCGGTGGGGGGAATGAGCAGTTCTTC; CDR3 protein: CASRDLSGGGNEQFF
J gene: TRBJ2-1; D gene: TRBD1; V gene: TRBV5-1; clone size: .; CDR3 DNA: TGCGCCAGCAGAGTGGACAGGGGTCATTTTGACGAGCAGTTCTTC; CDR3 protein: CASRVDRGHFDEQFF
J gene: TRBJ2-1; D gene: .; V gene: TRBV18; clone size: .; CDR3 DNA: TGTGCCAGCTCACCACCGGACAGTGGGGAGCAGTTCTTC; CDR3 protein: CASSPPDSGEQFF
J gene: TRBJ1-4; D gene: TRBD1; V gene: TRBV29-1; clone size: .; CDR3 DNA: TGCAGCGTTGAATCCGACAGGGTGTCGGGAAAACTGTTTTTT; CDR3 protein: CSVESDRVSGKLFF
J gene: TRBJ1-4; D gene: .; V gene: TRBV28; clone size: few; CDR3 DNA: TGTGCCAGCAGCCCCCGGCCAGGGAATGAAAAACTGTTTTTT; CDR3 protein: CASSPRPGNEKLFF
J gene: TRBJ2-3; D gene: .; V gene: TRBV6-6; clone size: .; CDR3 DNA: TGTGCCAGCAGTTACCCTACGCAGGGGCTCACAGATACGCAGTATTTT; CDR3 protein: CASSYPTQGLTDTQYF
J gene: TRBJ2-5; D gene: .; V gene: TRBV5-5; clone size: .; CDR3 DNA: TGTGCCAGCAGCCTCCGGGACTCGCGCCAAGAGACCCAGTACTTC; CDR3 protein: CASSLRDSRQETQYF
J gene: TRBJ2-1; D gene: .; V gene: TRBV20-1; clone size: few; CDR3 DNA: TGCAGTGCTAGAGGTACAGGTTTATACAATGAGCAGTTCTTC; CDR3 protein: CSARGTGLYNEQFF
J gene: TRBJ1-6; D gene: .; V gene: TRBV25-1; clone size: many; CDR3 DNA: TGTGCCAGCGTAGACGGAACCTATAATTCACCCCTCCACTTT; CDR3 protein: CASVDGTYNSPLHF
J gene: TRBJ2-3; D gene: TRBD2; V gene: TRBV7-2; clone size: .; CDR3 DNA: TGTGCCAGCAGGGACGGGACTAGCGGCGGCCGGCAGTATTTT; CDR3 protein: CASRDGTSGGRQYF
J gene: TRBJ2-3; D gene: .; V gene: TRBV5-1; clone size: .; CDR3 DNA: TGCGCCAGCAGCTTGAGCCAGAAATCAGATACGCAGTATTTT; CDR3 protein: CASSLSQKSDTQYF
J gene: TRBJ2-1; D gene: .; V gene: TRBV20-1; clone size: many; CDR3 DNA: TGCAGTCTTGGGAGTTCTTACAATGAGCAGTTCTTC; CDR3 protein: CSLGSSYNEQFF
J gene: TRBJ1-2; D gene: .; V gene: TRBV5-1; clone size: .; CDR3 DNA: TGCGCCAGTCGGGAGCTTAGCTATGGCTACACCTTC; CDR3 protein: CASRELSYGYTF
J gene: TRBJ1-2; D gene: .; V gene: TRBV7-9; clone size: .; CDR3 DNA: TGTGCCAGCAGCTTGCACACCGCAAACTATGGCTACACCTTC; CDR3 protein: CASSLHTANYGYTF
J gene: TRBJ2-1; D gene: TRBD2; V gene: TRBV11-3; clone size: few; CDR3 DNA: TGTGCCAGCAGCTCCCAGGGACTAGCGGGAGGCTCCTACAATGAGCAGTTCTTC; CDR3 protein: CASSSQGLAGGSYNEQFF
J gene: TRBJ2-1; D gene: .; V gene: TRBV4-3; clone size: .; CDR3 DNA: TGCGCCAGCAGCCAAGGTCAACCGACCTACAATGAGCAGTTCTTC; CDR3 protein: CASSQGQPTYNEQFF
J gene: TRBJ2-7; D gene: TRBD2; V gene: TRBV20-1; clone size: few; CDR3 DNA: TGCAGTGCTAGGAAGTCTAGCGGTTATTACGAGCAGTACTTC; CDR3 protein: CSARKSSGYYEQYF
J gene: TRBJ2-3; D gene: TRBD2; V gene: TRBV6-1; clone size: few; CDR3 DNA: TGTGCCAGCAGCCCCCAGACGCGGGGGGCGAAAGATACGCAGTATTTT; CDR3 protein: CASSPQTRGAKDTQYF
J gene: TRBJ2-4; D gene: TRBD2; V gene: TRBV27; clone size: few; CDR3 DNA: TGTGCCAGCAGGGTGACTAGCGGGAGAAACATTCAGTACTTC; CDR3 protein: CASRVTSGRNIQYF
J gene: TRBJ2-5; D gene: TRBD2; V gene: TRBV9; clone size: .; CDR3 DNA: TGTGCCAGCAGCGTAGATCAGGGAGGGGAGACCCAGTACTTC; CDR3 protein: CASSVDQGGETQYF
J gene: TRBJ1-6; D gene: .; V gene: TRBV7-6; clone size: .; CDR3 DNA: TGTGCCAGCAGCTTAGCTCAGGGCGATAATTCACCCCTCCACTTT; CDR3 protein: CASSLAQGDNSPLHF
J gene: TRBJ1-1; D gene: .; V gene: TRBV2; clone size: .; CDR3 DNA: TGTGCCAGCAGTGAGCGGAGGCAGTTTTTTGGTGAAGCTTTCTTT; CDR3 protein: CASSERRQFFGEAFF
J gene: TRBJ2-1; D gene: TRBD1; V gene: TRBV6-6; clone size: many; CDR3 DNA: TGTGCCGGCGGGACAGGGGGCTTCGATGAGCGGTTCTTC; CDR3 protein: CAGGTGGFDERFF
J gene: TRBJ2-7; D gene: .; V gene: TRBV5-1; clone size: few; CDR3 DNA: TGCGCCAGCAGCTTGGCCCCAGGGGTTAACGAGCAGTACTTC; CDR3 protein: CASSLAPGVNEQYF
J gene: TRBJ2-3; D gene: TRBD1; V gene: TRBV6-6; clone size: .; CDR3 DNA: TGTGCCAGCAGTTACCCCGACAGGGTTTCAGATACGCAGTATTTT; CDR3 protein: CASSYPDRVSDTQYF
J gene: TRBJ1-4; D gene: .; V gene: TRBV20-1; clone size: few; CDR3 DNA: TGCAGTGTTCTAGGTGGGGGGGGCAATGAAAAACTGTTTTTT; CDR3 protein: CSVLGGGGNEKLFF